These 14 T cell receptor beta chains came from one sample sequenced in a study of blood T cell repertoires in COVID-19. Libraries were prepared by immunoSEQ multiplex PCR; TCRdb keeps only in-frame clonotypes and omits some of them. Of some 220,000 clones in the sample, 80% are singletons; the top ten hold about 13%. The sample comprised peripheral blood. The source of these receptors is a human donor in a cohort sampled during active COVID-19.

The gene calls are TRBV5-4 and TRBJ1-1; TRBD1 matches 8 bases. V gave up 3 bases and J gave up 1 base; unmatched junction bases: 2. The CDR3 has 14 residues. From germline, CDR1 is SGHNT and CDR2 YYREEE (reference sequence). The DNA of the CDR3 is TGTGCCAGCAGCTCGACAGGGGCGAACACTGAAGCTTTCTTT. This sequence encodes CASSSTGANTEAFF.

The chain couples TRBV5-4 to TRBJ1-4; unclear D gene. This CDR3 comprises 17 residues. V shed 2 bases and J shed 8 bases, with 22 bases lying between them. Looked up from germline, CDR1 is SGHNT and CDR2 is YYREEE (reference sequence). The CDR3 is CASSLGRARGAGEKLFF. CDR3 DNA: TGTGCCAGCAGCTTAGGGAGGGCGAGAGGTGCGGGGGAAAAACTGTTTTTT.

The rearrangement joins TRBV7-2 to TRBJ2-1; 7 positions match TRBD2. Looked up from germline, CDR1 is SGHTA and CDR2 is FQGNSA. The CDR3 sequence is 14 residues long. V shed 5 bases and J 9 bases; nucleotides not matched to a gene: 10. This CDR3 reads CASSPLWGGGEQFF. CDR3 in DNA: TGTGCCAGCAGCCCACTCTGGGGGGGAGGTGAGCAGTTCTTC.

The J gene is TRBJ2-6, the V gene TRBV5-1; no clear D. From germline, CDR1 is SGHRS and CDR2 YFSETQ. The length of the CDR3 is 18 residues. V was trimmed by 2 bases and J by 0 bases, leaving 15 bases between them. The CDR3 loop is CASSFSSQTYSGANVLTF. The CDR3 DNA sequence: TGCGCCAGCAGCTTCTCTTCGCAAACCTACTCTGGGGCCAACGTCCTGACTTTC.

Details on this clone: At one end the junction does not follow the germline gene, possibly because of a read error. The chain links TRBV2 to TRBJ2-1, with TRBD1 matching 7 bases. CDR1 is SNHLY, CDR2 FYNNEI, per germline. This CDR3 has 12 residues. Here the CDR3 DNA reads TGTGCCAGCAGTGAAGCGGGGACAGTGGGGGTCTTC. Its translation: CASSEAGTVGVF.

The chain recombines TRBV13 with TRBJ2-3, with D maybe TRBD2 (5 bases). Germline V lookup: CDR1 PRHDT, CDR2 FYEKMQ (reference sequence). V shed 1 base and J shed 4 bases, with 12 bases lying between them. The CDR3 runs 15 residues. In DNA, the CDR3 is TGTGCCAGCAGCTTAGACGGCCTAGCCGCAGATACGCAGTATTTT. It yields the protein CASSLDGLAADTQYF.

This clone was recorded only once. This chain connects TRBV5-1 to TRBJ2-3, with 10 positions matching TRBD1. The germline V gene encodes CDR1 SGHRS and CDR2 YFSETQ. The CDR3 contains 14 residues. J lost 6 bases, V lost 4 bases, and 5 bases had no gene match. The CDR3 nucleotides read TGCGCCAGCAGCCCGGGGACAGGGGATGATACGCAGTATTTT. It codes for CASSPGTGDDTQYF.

At least ten counts were recorded for this clone. The rearrangement joins TRBV3-1 (or the pseudogene TRBV3-2) to TRBJ1-1, with TRBD1 identical over 7 bases. With V trimmed by 1 base and J by 0 bases, 11 bases remained unmatched. This CDR3 region has 18 residues. CDR1 and CDR2 (germline): LGHDT, YNNKEL (reference sequence). Written as DNA, the CDR3 is TGTGCCAGCAGCCAAGTGGTCAGGGGGAAAGATTTGAACACTGAAGCTTTCTTT. Amino acids: CASSQVVRGKDLNTEAFF.

The V and J genes are TRBV28 and TRBJ1-4; 7 bases are a match to TRBD1. Germline CDR1 and CDR2: MDHEN and SYDVKM. This CDR3 has 15 amino acids. Trimming cost V 4 bases and J 4 bases; bases outside gene matches: 6. The CDR3 here is CASSSGGLGNEKLFF. The CDR3 DNA sequence: TGTGCCAGCAGTTCAGGGGGGCTGGGTAATGAAAAACTGTTTTTT.

V usage is TRBV5-8 and J usage is TRBJ2-1, with 7 bases fitting TRBD2. The germline CDR1 and CDR2 sequences are SGHTS and YDEGEE. The CDR3 is made up of 15 amino acids. Trimming at V came to 4 bases and at J to 5 bases, leaving 9 bases not matched to a gene. The CDR3 region is CASSPEGLTDNEQFF. As DNA, the CDR3 is TGTGCCAGCAGCCCCGAGGGACTAACCGACAATGAGCAGTTCTTC.

The chain couples TRBV4-3 to TRBJ2-3; TRBD1 matches at 7 bases. With 0 bases clipped from V and 4 bases from J, the junction kept 7 bases outside the gene matches. CDR3 length: 16 residues. The germline CDR1 and CDR2 sequences are LGHNA and YSLEER. The CDR3 here is CASSQDVEGASDTQYF. The CDR3, as DNA: TGCGCCAGCAGCCAAGATGTCGAGGGGGCCTCAGATACGCAGTATTTT.

This sequence joins TRBV19 and TRBJ2-2; a weak D match, TRBD1 (6 bases). CDR1 is LNHDA, CDR2 SQIVND, per germline (reference sequence). The CDR3 spans 14 residues. Trimming took off 3 bases at V and 4 bases at J, with 9 bases between the two ends. The DNA of the CDR3 is TGTGCCAGTAGTATCTTAGGGGGCACCGGGGAGCTGTTTTTT. Translating gives CASSILGGTGELFF. The full variable domain, with the rest looked up from reference TRBV19 and TRBJ2-2, is DGGITQSPKYLFRKEGQNVTLSCEQNLNHDAMYWYRQDPGQGLRLIYYSQIVNDFQKGDIAEGYSVSREKKESFPLTVTSAQKNPTAFYLCASSILGGTGELFFGEGSRLTVL.

This chain joins TRBV7-2 and TRBJ1-5; no reliable D call. Trimming cost V 7 bases and J 7 bases, with 11 bases left between them. The CDR3 extends over 12 amino acids. Germline values: CDR1 SGHTA, CDR2 FQGNSA. CDR3 in DNA: TGTGCCAGCAATACCGGGTGGCAGCCCCAGCATTTT. Translating it yields CASNTGWQPQHF.

This rearrangement joins TRBV7-6 to TRBJ2-2; 7 bases agree with TRBD1. The ends lost 2 bases at V and 5 bases at J; junction bases unmatched: 5. The CDR3 totals 15 residues. Germline CDR1 and CDR2: SGHVS and FNYEAQ. Written as DNA, the CDR3 is TGTGCCAGCAGCTTAAGGACAGGAGGTACCGGGGAGCTGTTTTTT. It codes for CASSLRTGGTGELFF.